The 26 T cell receptor beta chains below come from one sample, sequenced in a study of blood T cell repertoires in COVID-19. Libraries were prepared by immunoSEQ multiplex PCR; TCRdb keeps only in-frame clonotypes and omits some of them. The repertoire holds roughly 200,000 clones, with 78% as singletons. Specimen: peripheral blood. These receptors were taken from a woman older than 75 with active or convalescent COVID-19.

V gene TRBV11-2 combines with J gene TRBJ1-2; TRBD1 is a possible D gene (6 bases). Germline V CDR1 and CDR2: SGHAT, FQNNGV. The V end lost 5 bases, the J end lost 7 bases, and 14 bases lay between the germline ends. This CDR3 has 13 amino acids. CDR3 residues: CASSLAGAFGYTF. The CDR3 nucleotides read TGTGCCAGCAGCCTAGCAGGGGCGTTTGGCTACACCTTC.

The chain joins TRBV2 to TRBJ1-5, with D uncertain. Trimming stripped 4 bases from V and 1 base from J, with 14 bases between. The CDR3 is made up of 16 amino acids. In germline, CDR1 is SNHLY, CDR2 FYNNEI. The CDR3 DNA sequence: TGTGCCAGCAGTGGGTCGGCTTTGAGGAGCAATCAGCCCCAGCATTTT. Translating gives CASSGSALRSNQPQHF.

About this clone: One junction end disagrees with the germline gene, perhaps due to a read error. This specimen includes other DNA sequences encoding the same CDR3. The chain recombines TRBV9 with TRBJ1-1; D is uncertain. Per germline, CDR1 SGDLS and CDR2 YYNGEE. The CDR3 length is 14 residues. The CDR3 protein is CASSVEAQNTEAFF. The CDR3 DNA is TGTGCCAGTAGCGTAGAAGCCCAGAACACTGAAGCTTTCTTT.

The CDR3 loop reads CASSESAVGEQYF. The CDR3 DNA sequence: TGTGCCAGCAGTGAAAGCGCAGTTGGCGAGCAGTACTTC. The rearrangement links TRBV2 to TRBJ2-7; D uncertain. Germline V lookup: CDR1 SNHLY, CDR2 FYNNEI. The length of the CDR3 is 13 residues. V dropped 2 bases and J dropped 6 bases, with 11 bases sitting between them.

Comments on this clone: The junction and the germline gene differ at one end; a read error may be behind it. The chain uses TRBV29-1 and TRBJ1-2, with 9 bases identical to TRBD1. The length of the CDR3 is 13 residues. Germline V CDR1 and CDR2: SQVTM, ANQGSEA. CDR3 amino acids: CSVEGTGSYGYTF. In DNA, the CDR3 is TGCAGCGTGGAAGGGACAGGGAGCTATGGCTACACCTTC.

This chain connects TRBV2 to TRBJ1-6; weak D call: TRBD1 (5 bases). V was trimmed by 3 bases and J by 7 bases, leaving 10 bases between them. The CDR3 consists of 14 residues. CDR1 and CDR2 (germline): SNHLY, FYNNEI. Here the CDR3 reads CASSEGGFNSPLHF. The CDR3, as DNA: TGTGCCAGCAGTGAGGGGGGTTTCAATTCACCCCTCCACTTT.

This sequence joins TRBV21-1 and TRBJ2-6; the D segment call TRBD1 is taken from the table without a DNA check. TRBV21-1 is a pseudogene locus. CDR3 length: 15 amino acids. CDR3 amino acids: CASSSALLTGNVLTF. In nucleotides, the CDR3 is TGTGCCAGCAGCTCCGCGTTATTGACAGGAAACGTCCTGACTTTC.

The chain combines TRBV7-2 with TRBJ2-7; D remains ambiguous. Between the trimmed V and J ends, which lost 3 bases and 0 bases, there was a span of 6 bases. Germline V CDR1 and CDR2: SGHTA, FQGNSA. The CDR3 runs to 13 residues. The CDR3 here is CASSFRLSYEQYF. As DNA, the CDR3 is TGTGCCAGCAGCTTCCGACTCTCCTACGAGCAGTACTTC.

The chain is built from TRBV18 and TRBJ1-5; D gene unclear. In germline, CDR1 is KGHSH, CDR2 LQKENI. The CDR3 has 15 amino acids. V shed 2 bases and J shed 4 bases, with 12 bases lying between them. CDR3 sequence: CASSPTSGSNQPQHF. As DNA, the CDR3 is TGTGCCAGCTCACCAACCTCGGGGTCGAATCAGCCCCAGCATTTT.

V and J are TRBV7-2 and TRBJ2-5; D ambiguous. The germline V gene has CDR1 SGHTA and CDR2 FQGNSA. V was clipped by 1 base and J by 3 bases, with 6 bases between them. The CDR3 is 13 residues long. CDR3 sequence: CASSLGPKETQYF. The CDR3, as DNA: TGTGCCAGCAGCTTAGGGCCGAAAGAGACCCAGTACTTC.

This chain connects TRBV18 to TRBJ1-1; TRBD1 might be the D (5 bases). Per the germline V gene, CDR1 is KGHSH and CDR2 is LQKENI. V lost 3 bases to trimming and J lost 0 bases, with 29 bases between them. The CDR3 loop spans 21 amino acids. CDR3 in amino acids: CASSPKTGINLPGVMNTEAFF. The CDR3 nucleotides are TGTGCCAGCTCACCTAAAACCGGGATTAATCTCCCGGGGGTTATGAACACTGAAGCTTTCTTT.

On this clone itself: Given the absence of the conserved phenylalanine or tryptophan at the CDR3 end, a read error is likely. It is unclear where the CDR3 begins or ends on the DNA, so no DNA is shown, and the CDR3 is as TCRdb lists it. The chain is built from TRBV10-3 and TRBJ2-4; TRBD2 was called by the table and not checked on the DNA. 11 amino acids form the CDR3, both terminal residues included. Germline CDR1 and CDR2: ENHRY and SYGVKD. CDR3: CAISESKSGSV.

The rearrangement links TRBV10-1 to TRBJ2-7, with a possible D match to TRBD2 (6 bases). The CDR3 length is 15 residues. Germline V gene lookup returns CDR1 WNHNN and CDR2 SYGVQD (reference sequence). V was cut by 8 bases and J by 1 base, with 18 bases left in between. The CDR3 region has the DNA TGCGCCAGCGGAGCGGGTTGGGGGGAATCCTACGAGCAGTACTTC. As protein: CASGAGWGESYEQYF.

The V call is TRBV5-4, the J call TRBJ1-2, with TRBD1 matching over 9 bases. Germline V lookup: CDR1 SGHNT, CDR2 YYREEE (reference sequence). Trimming cost V 0 bases and J 4 bases; bases outside gene matches: 4. The CDR3 runs to 15 residues. The DNA of the CDR3 is TGTGCCAGCAGCTTGGTGACAGGGGGAGGCTATGGCTACACCTTC. It specifies CASSLVTGGGYGYTF.

The chain links TRBV7-3 to TRBJ1-1; D gene unclear. The CDR3 covers 14 residues. Germline assignment: CDR1 SGHTA and CDR2 FQGTGA. V was clipped by 0 bases and J by 3 bases, with 8 bases between them. The CDR3 sequence: CASSLTSDDTEAFF. The DNA for the CDR3 is TGTGCCAGCAGCTTAACGAGCGACGACACTGAAGCTTTCTTT.

This clone turned up a few times. V and J are TRBV28 and TRBJ1-1, with D hard to call. Germline CDR1 is MDHEN and CDR2 is SYDVKM. With 6 bases removed from V and 2 bases from J, the gap between germline ends came to 16 bases. This CDR3 has 15 amino acids. Here the CDR3 DNA reads TGTGCCAGCAGCCCGTTTGTAAGCTTAAACACTGAAGCTTTCTTT. Translated, it gives CASSPFVSLNTEAFF. Together with reference TRBV28 and TRBJ1-1, the CDR3 gives the full variable domain: DVKVTQSSRYLVKRTGEKVFLECVQDMDHENMFWYRQDPGLGLRLIYFSYDVKMKEKGDIPEGYSVSREKKERFSLILESASTNQTSMYLCASSPFVSLNTEAFFGQGTRLTVV.

CDR3 in amino acids: CASSQARGSNEKLFF. The CDR3 DNA reads TGCGCCAGCAGCCAGGCCAGAGGTTCTAATGAAAAACTGTTTTTT. V and J are TRBV4-1 and TRBJ1-4; no definite D call. The germline V gene encodes CDR1 MGHRA and CDR2 YSYEKL. The CDR3 contains 15 residues. Trimming shortened V by 3 bases and J by 3 bases, and 11 bases separated the two germline ends.

The V call is TRBV6-2 or TRBV6-3, the J call TRBJ1-1; no definite D call. Deletions cut 0 bases from V and 3 bases from J, with 11 bases between. The CDR3 has 15 residues. The germline CDR1 and CDR2 sequences are MNHEY and SVGEGT. The CDR3 coding sequence is TGTGCCAGCAGTTACTCGTGGGCGCGAGACACTGAAGCTTTCTTT. Its protein is CASSYSWARDTEAFF.

The CDR3 nucleotides read TGTGCCAGCAGCTTGGGGGGACAGGCTAACACTGAAGCTTTCTTT. It codes for CASSLGGQANTEAFF. The chain employs TRBV5-4 and TRBJ1-1, with 8 bases identical to TRBD1. The CDR3 is 15 residues long. Germline loops: CDR1 SGHNT, CDR2 YYREEE (reference sequence). V was clipped by 0 bases and J by 2 bases; unmatched bases: 3.

This clone is a singleton in its sample. The J gene is TRBJ1-2, the V gene TRBV19; maybe TRBD1 (5 bases). Germline V gene data show CDR1 as LNHDA and CDR2 as SQIVND (reference sequence). V was trimmed by 7 bases and J by 3 bases, leaving 12 bases between them. The CDR3 extends over 13 amino acids. The CDR3 region has the DNA TGTGCCAGTACCCAGACAGCGCACTATGGCTACACCTTC. Its protein product is CASTQTAHYGYTF. Variable domain in full (rest from reference TRBV19 and TRBJ1-2): DGGITQSPKYLFRKEGQNVTLSCEQNLNHDAMYWYRQDPGQGLRLIYYSQIVNDFQKGDIAEGYSVSREKKESFPLTVTSAQKNPTAFYLCASTQTAHYGYTFGSGTRLTVV.

This rearrangement joins TRBV7-9 to TRBJ2-3; D is unresolved. Germline CDR1 SEHNR, CDR2 FQNEAQ (reference sequence). Trimming left V 5 bases short and J 2 bases short, with 11 bases between. CDR3 length: 14 residues. The CDR3 is CASSPLGPTDTQYF. The CDR3 bases are TGTGCCAGCAGCCCTCTCGGTCCCACAGATACGCAGTATTTT.

This clone was seen more than once but under ten times. This sequence joins TRBV6-6 and TRBJ1-1; D unclear. Germline V gene sequence: CDR1 MNHNY, CDR2 SVGAGI (reference sequence). The CDR3 sequence is 12 residues long. Between the trimmed V and J ends, which lost 2 bases and 2 bases, there was a span of 3 bases. This CDR3 is CASSYPNTEAFF. CDR3 coding DNA: TGTGCCAGCAGTTACCCAAACACTGAAGCTTTCTTT.

This clone was counted once. The rearrangement links TRBV4-1 to TRBJ2-1, with 8 bases matching TRBD2. The CDR3 is 15 amino acids. Germline values: CDR1 MGHRA, CDR2 YSYEKL. The V and J ends lost 4 bases and 8 bases, in that order; junction bases with no gene match: 10. CDR3 sequence (DNA): TGCGCCAGCAGCCCTCGGGAGGGAGGGGGGCATGAGCAGTTCTTC. Protein sequence: CASSPREGGGHEQFF.

This rearrangement joins TRBV6-4 to TRBJ2-3; the D is unclear. Germline-derived CDR1 and CDR2 are MRHNA and SNTAGT. This CDR3 contains 12 residues. Trimming shortened V by 9 bases and J by 2 bases, and 9 bases separated the two germline ends. The CDR3 DNA follows: TGTGCCAGTCTTCCCCTCACAGATACGCAGTATTTT. Protein sequence: CASLPLTDTQYF.

The V gene is TRBV5-1, the J gene TRBJ2-5, with D perhaps matching TRBD2 (6 bases). The germline V and J ends were trimmed by 4 bases and 3 bases, with 19 bases remaining between them. Germline lookup yields CDR1 SGHRS and CDR2 YFSETQ. CDR3 size: 16 residues. The CDR3 DNA reads as TGCGCCAGCAGCGTCCTCTCAGCAGGGACTGAAGAGACCCAGTACTTC. It encodes CASSVLSAGTEETQYF.

The genes are TRBV4-1 and TRBJ1-4; D unclear. Deletions cut 7 bases from V and 2 bases from J, with 14 bases between. Germline loops: CDR1 MGHRA, CDR2 YSYEKL. The CDR3 length is 15 residues. Here the CDR3 DNA reads TGCGCCAGCAACCGTCAACCGGGTACTAATGAAAAACTGTTTTTT. Its translation is CASNRQPGTNEKLFF.